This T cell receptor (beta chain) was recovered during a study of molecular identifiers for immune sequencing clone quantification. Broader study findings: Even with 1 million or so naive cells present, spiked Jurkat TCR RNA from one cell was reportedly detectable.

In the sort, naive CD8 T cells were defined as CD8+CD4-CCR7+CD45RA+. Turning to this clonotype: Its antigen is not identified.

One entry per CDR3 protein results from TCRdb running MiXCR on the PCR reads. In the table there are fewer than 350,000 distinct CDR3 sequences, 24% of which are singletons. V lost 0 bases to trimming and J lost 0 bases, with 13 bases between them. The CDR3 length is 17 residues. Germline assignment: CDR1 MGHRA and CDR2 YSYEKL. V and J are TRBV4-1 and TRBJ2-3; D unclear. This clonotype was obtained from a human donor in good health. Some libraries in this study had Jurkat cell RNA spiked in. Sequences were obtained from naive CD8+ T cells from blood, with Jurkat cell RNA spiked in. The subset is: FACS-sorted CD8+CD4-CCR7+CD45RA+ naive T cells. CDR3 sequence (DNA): TGCGCCAGCAGCCAAGATCCGGGCGGATATAGCACAGATACGCAGTATTTT. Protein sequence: CASSQDPGGYSTDTQYF.